This TCR beta chain emerged from a study of T-cell reconstitution after alpha-beta-depleted transplantation in children. This sample's TCRbeta library carried unique molecular identifier barcodes. TCRdb used MiXCR to reprocess the PCR reads, holding one entry per CDR3 protein. This sample has around 71,000 distinct CDR3 sequences, with just under 7.5% found just once. This clonotype was counted ten times or more. The material was PBMCs from the stem cell graft donor, obtained from the stem cell graft. The receptor was isolated from a human donor who donated a stem cell graft to a child with acute lymphoblastic leukemia.

The CDR3: CASSVAWGPSYEQYF. Here the CDR3 DNA reads TGTGCCAGCAGCGTAGCCTGGGGACCCTCCTACGAGCAGTACTTC. This chain uses TRBV9 with TRBJ2-7; perhaps D is TRBD1 or TRBD2 (5 bases each). Between the trimmed V and J ends, which lost 0 bases and 0 bases, there was a span of 10 bases. CDR1 and CDR2 from the germline V gene are SGDLS and YYNGEE. The CDR3 is 15 residues long.